One sample yielded the 6 T cell receptor beta chains listed below, sequenced in a study of OX40 agonist ivuxolimab in advanced cancers. Profiled with immunoSEQ multiplex PCR; TCRdb holds only in-frame clones, not every one. Of tens of thousands of clones listed, around four fifths are singletons. The sequences come from CD4+ or CD8+ T cells sorted from blood, collected in a trial of the OX40 agonist ivuxolimab. All receptors derive from an adult with an advanced solid tumor such as melanoma, head and neck, liver or kidney cancer.

This chain connects TRBV6-1 to TRBJ1-4, with a tentative D call TRBD1 (5 bases). This CDR3 comprises 13 residues. V was cut by 6 bases and J by 7 bases, with 12 bases left in between. CDR1 is MNHNS, CDR2 SASEGT, per germline. This CDR3 reads CASSRDRGEKLFF. The CDR3 bases are TGTGCCAGCAGCCGGGACCGGGGTGAAAAACTGTTTTTT.

CDR3 sequence (DNA): TGTGCCAGCAGCCGGGGCCTATCCGGAAACACCATATATTTT. It specifies CASSRGLSGNTIYF. J is TRBJ1-3 and V is TRBV14; D perhaps matches TRBD1 (5 bases). CDR1 and CDR2 (germline): SGHDN, FVKESK. V was clipped by 4 bases and J by 4 bases, with 11 bases between them. This CDR3 contains 14 residues.

The J gene is TRBJ2-7, the V gene TRBV18; 8 bases align to TRBD2. This CDR3 is 14 amino acids long. Germline CDR1 reads KGHSH; CDR2 reads LQKENI. With V trimmed by 3 bases and J by 5 bases, 6 bases remained unmatched. CDR3 amino acids: CASSPLGTSNEQYF. DNA for the CDR3: TGTGCCAGCTCACCCCTCGGGACTAGTAACGAGCAGTACTTC.

The chain combines TRBV20-1 with TRBJ2-7; the D gene is possibly TRBD2 (5 bases). This CDR3 is 11 amino acids long. With 5 bases removed from V and 6 bases from J, the gap between germline ends came to 11 bases. CDR1 and CDR2 from the germline V gene are DFQATT and SNEGSKA (reference sequence). CDR3 coding DNA: TGCAGTGCTGACGGGGAGTCCGAGCAGTACTTC. It translates to CSADGESEQYF.

The chain links TRBV28 to TRBJ2-5; 9 positions agree with TRBD1. The assigned J gene may be wrong: the sequence end matches TRBJ2-7 better. Germline CDR1 is MDHEN and CDR2 is SYDVKM. This CDR3 contains 15 residues. CDR3 amino acids: CASSTRQGGHYEQYF. Here the CDR3 DNA reads TGTGCCAGCAGTACCCGACAGGGGGGACACTACGAGCAGTACTTC.

The rearrangement joins TRBV5-1 to TRBJ1-1, with 11 bases identical to TRBD1. The V gene end was trimmed by 4 bases and the J gene end by 5 bases; junction bases not matched to a gene: 10. Per germline, CDR1 SGHRS and CDR2 YFSETQ. This CDR3 is built from 16 residues. CDR3 in DNA: TGCGCCAGCAGCACCGGACAGGGGGCGGGAAGGACTGAAGCTTTCTTT. It specifies CASSTGQGAGRTEAFF.